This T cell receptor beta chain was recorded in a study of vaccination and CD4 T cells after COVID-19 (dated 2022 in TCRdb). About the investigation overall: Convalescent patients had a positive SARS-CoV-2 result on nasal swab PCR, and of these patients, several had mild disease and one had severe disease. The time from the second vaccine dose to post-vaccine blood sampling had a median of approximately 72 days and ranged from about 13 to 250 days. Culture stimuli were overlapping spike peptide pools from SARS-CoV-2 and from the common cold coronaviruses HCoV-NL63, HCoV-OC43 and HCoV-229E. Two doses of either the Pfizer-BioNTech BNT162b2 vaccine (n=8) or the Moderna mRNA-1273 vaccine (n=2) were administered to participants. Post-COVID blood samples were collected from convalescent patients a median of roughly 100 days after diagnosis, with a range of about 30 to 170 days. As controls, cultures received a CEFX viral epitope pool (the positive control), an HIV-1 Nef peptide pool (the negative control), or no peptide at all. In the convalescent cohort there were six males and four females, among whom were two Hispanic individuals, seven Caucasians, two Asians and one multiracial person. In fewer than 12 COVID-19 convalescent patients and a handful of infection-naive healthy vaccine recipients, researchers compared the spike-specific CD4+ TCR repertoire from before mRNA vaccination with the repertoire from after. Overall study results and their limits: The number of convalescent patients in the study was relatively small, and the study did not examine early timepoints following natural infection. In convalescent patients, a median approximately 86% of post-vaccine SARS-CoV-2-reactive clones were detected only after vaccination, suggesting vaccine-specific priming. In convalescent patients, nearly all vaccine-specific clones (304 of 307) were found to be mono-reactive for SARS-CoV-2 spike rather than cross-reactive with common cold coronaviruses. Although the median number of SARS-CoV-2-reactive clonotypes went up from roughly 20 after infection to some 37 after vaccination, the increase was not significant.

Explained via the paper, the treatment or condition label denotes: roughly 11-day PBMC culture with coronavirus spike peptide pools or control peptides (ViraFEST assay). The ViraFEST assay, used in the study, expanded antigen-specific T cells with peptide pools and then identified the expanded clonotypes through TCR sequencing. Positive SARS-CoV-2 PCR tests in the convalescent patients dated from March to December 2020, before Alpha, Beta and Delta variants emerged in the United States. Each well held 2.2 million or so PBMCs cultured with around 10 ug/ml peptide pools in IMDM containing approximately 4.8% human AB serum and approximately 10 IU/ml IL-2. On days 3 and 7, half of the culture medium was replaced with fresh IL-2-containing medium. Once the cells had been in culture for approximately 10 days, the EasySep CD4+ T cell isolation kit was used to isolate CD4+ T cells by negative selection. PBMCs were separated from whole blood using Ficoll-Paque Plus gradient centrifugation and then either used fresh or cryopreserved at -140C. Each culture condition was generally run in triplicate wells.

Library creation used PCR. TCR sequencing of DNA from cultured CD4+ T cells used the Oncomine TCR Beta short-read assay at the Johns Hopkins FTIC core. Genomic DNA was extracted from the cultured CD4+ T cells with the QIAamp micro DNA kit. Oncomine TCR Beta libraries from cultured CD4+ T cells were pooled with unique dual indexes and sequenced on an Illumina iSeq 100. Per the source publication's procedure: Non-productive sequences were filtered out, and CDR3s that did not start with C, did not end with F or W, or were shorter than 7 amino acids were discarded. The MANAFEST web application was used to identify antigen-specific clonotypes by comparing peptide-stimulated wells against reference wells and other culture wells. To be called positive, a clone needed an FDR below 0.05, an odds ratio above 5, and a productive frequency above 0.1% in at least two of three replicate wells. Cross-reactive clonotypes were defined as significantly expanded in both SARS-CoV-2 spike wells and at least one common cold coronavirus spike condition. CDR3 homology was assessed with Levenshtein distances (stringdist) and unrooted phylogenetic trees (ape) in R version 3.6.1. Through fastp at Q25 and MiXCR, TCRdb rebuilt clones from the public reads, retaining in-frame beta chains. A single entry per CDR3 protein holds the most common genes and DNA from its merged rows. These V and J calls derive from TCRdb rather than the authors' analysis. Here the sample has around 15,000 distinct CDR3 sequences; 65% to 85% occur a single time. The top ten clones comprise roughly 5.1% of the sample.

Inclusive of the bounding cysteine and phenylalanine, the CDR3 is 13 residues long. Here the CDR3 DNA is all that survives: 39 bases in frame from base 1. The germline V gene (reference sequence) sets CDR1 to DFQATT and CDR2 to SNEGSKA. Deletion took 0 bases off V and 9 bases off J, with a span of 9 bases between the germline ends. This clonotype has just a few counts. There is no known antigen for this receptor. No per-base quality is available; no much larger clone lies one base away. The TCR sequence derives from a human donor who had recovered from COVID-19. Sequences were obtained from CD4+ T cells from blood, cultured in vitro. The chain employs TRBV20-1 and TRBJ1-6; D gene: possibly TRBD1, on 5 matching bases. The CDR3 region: CSAREGGGSPLHF. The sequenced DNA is TGCAGTGCTAGAGAAGGCGGGGGTTCACCCCTCCACTTT.